This T cell receptor beta chain was identified during a study (dated by TCRdb to between 2015 and 2017). For the wider study: The study examined whether tumor-infiltrating Tregs in breast cancer are drawn from blood Tregs or arise in situ by conversion from other CD4+ T cell subsets.

V loses 4 bases at its end and J loses 4 bases; junction bases beyond the gene matches: 10. CDR1 and CDR2 are drawn from the germline V gene: MGHRA, YSYEKL. The CDR3 has 15 amino acids, counting the end cysteine and phenylalanine. Solely the CDR3 DNA is kept, with 45 bases framed from the first base. Full-length TCR variable regions were amplified by 5' RACE PCR with constant-region reverse primers, and semi-nested PCR with Nested Universal Primer A was subsequently performed. The ReliaPrep RNA Cell Miniprep System was used to extract total RNA, which was then reverse transcribed into 5'RACE-ready cDNA with the SMARTer RACE 5'/3' Kit. Full-length TCR alpha and beta libraries were barcoded with multiplex adaptors and sequenced on an Illumina MiSeq. Turning to the authors' computational methods: Sequencing data were pooled across the five patients for each of nine subset-tissue groups and compared by unsupervised clustering of TCR gene usage. The Morisita-Horn index was used to calculate repertoire similarity, with shared sequences weighted according to their contribution to each repertoire. Clones were called with MiXCR by TCRdb after fastp trimmed the public reads at Q25, and only in-frame beta chains were retained. Each entry merges the rows of one CDR3 protein and shows their most common DNA and genes. These V and J calls originate from TCRdb's pipeline instead of the authors' own analysis. Across this sample there are under 35,000 distinct CDR3 sequences, with roughly a quarter seen only once. 4.3% of the sample comes from the top ten.

Here is what the overall study found, with its caveats: The larger-cohort validation was restricted to a single TCR beta V-J rearrangement rather than whole repertoires. The TCR gene usage of tumor memory CD4+ T cells clustered together with blood and lymph node memory CD4+ cells and with lymph node naive CD4+ cells. Tumor-infiltrating Treg TCR alpha and beta sequences overlapped most with tumor naive CD4+ T cells, then with blood naive CD4+ T cells.

Memory CD4+ T cells were isolated as CD4+CD45RO+CD25- cells. Tregs, naive and memory CD4+ T cells from tumor, blood and ipsilateral draining lymph nodes of about five breast cancer patients underwent full-length TCR alpha and beta sequencing. Mononuclear cells from lymph nodes or 50 to 60 ml of peripheral blood were isolated by Ficoll density gradient centrifugation. Sorted cell populations were confirmed by FACS to exceed 90% purity. This clonotype came up many times. Its specific antigen is unknown. Per-nucleotide qualities are absent, and no much larger clonotype sits a single base away. Sequencing was performed on memory CD4+ T cells sorted from blood. In light of the paper, this sample's cell subset or site label describes: memory CD4+ T cells, CD4+CD45RO+CD25-. The TCR originated in a female donor with breast cancer. The sequence links TRBV4-1 to TRBJ2-7, and 7 junction bases match TRBD1. CDR3 reads: CASSLLSGQKYEQYF. The nucleotides are TGCGCCAGCAGCCTTCTTTCGGGACAGAAGTACGAGCAGTACTTC.